The T cell receptor (delta chain) under discussion was sequenced for a study of DNA immune sequencing with unique molecular identifiers (dated by TCRdb to the early 2020s). Concerning the study at large: Using immunomagnetic cell separation, gammadelta T cells were enriched from buffy coats, and the genomic DNA of these cells was sequenced. All donors were healthy people, and some ten of the donors were profiled using sorted gammadelta T cells from peripheral blood. To compare enriched and non-enriched samples, approximately 100 ng of enriched gammadelta T-cell DNA and approximately 1 ug of non-enriched PBMC DNA were sequenced. The study developed and validated an ultrasensitive DNA-based TRD repertoire sequencing method using PCR-introduced unique molecular identifiers. The method was checked using synthetic reference molecules and blood samples from healthy people. Fluorescence-activated cell sorting was used to enrich gammadelta T cells from PBMC of some ten healthy individuals. The paper's findings and limits, for the study overall: The primer-based approach is unable to detect novel TRD sequences that the primers do not target. TRD repertoire diversity varied between healthy donors, with several donors highly oligoclonal where top 5 clonotypes exceeded half of productive molecules.

The library was produced with multiplex PCR. A 32-plex assay with primers for all 8 TRDV and 4 TRDJ genes covering the CDR3 was used to amplify genomic DNA. A 12-nucleotide UMI was added during 3 barcoding PCR cycles, followed by a second PCR with Illumina adapter primers. Libraries were purified with AMPure XP beads and quality-checked on a Fragment Analyzer with the HS NGS Fragment kit. The sequencing was run with an Illumina MiniSeq mid-output kit, including approximately 19% PhiX, and 150 cycles of paired-end reads. The published analysis was carried out like this. Reads were processed with MIGEC version 1.2.9 to group reads by UMI and build error-corrected consensus sequences. Modified VDJtools version 1.2.1 scripts and the tcR R package were used for post-processing. TCRdb recomputed clones from the public reads with CATT; identical DNA rows were then combined. TCRdb's processing, not the study's, gives the V and J calls here. In all, the sample holds around 2,400 delta-chain clones, and 11% to 15% of those were seen once. The top ten constitute around 59% of the sample.

Worth noting for this clone: This clone's antigen is unknown. A read error likely explains this, since a far larger clone differs by one base. The identical CDR3 is also encoded by other nucleotide sequences in the sample.

The sample was gamma-delta T cells enriched from blood buffy coat, or unenriched PBMCs (not recorded which). The TCR was taken from a human donor in good health.

At the DNA level, the sequence is TGTGCCTGTGACCAAATCAAGGAGGAGCCCTCCTGGGACACCCGGCAGATGTTTTTC. Translated, it gives CACDQIKEEPSWDTRQMFF. In this chain, TRDV2 is recombined with TRDJ3; possibly the D gene is TRDD3, per 5 matching bases. Including the terminal cysteine and phenylalanine, the CDR3 comprises 19 residues. Here the CDR3 DNA is all that survives: 57 bases in frame from base 1. CDR1 and CDR2, looked up from the germline V gene, are GEAIGNYY and EKD.